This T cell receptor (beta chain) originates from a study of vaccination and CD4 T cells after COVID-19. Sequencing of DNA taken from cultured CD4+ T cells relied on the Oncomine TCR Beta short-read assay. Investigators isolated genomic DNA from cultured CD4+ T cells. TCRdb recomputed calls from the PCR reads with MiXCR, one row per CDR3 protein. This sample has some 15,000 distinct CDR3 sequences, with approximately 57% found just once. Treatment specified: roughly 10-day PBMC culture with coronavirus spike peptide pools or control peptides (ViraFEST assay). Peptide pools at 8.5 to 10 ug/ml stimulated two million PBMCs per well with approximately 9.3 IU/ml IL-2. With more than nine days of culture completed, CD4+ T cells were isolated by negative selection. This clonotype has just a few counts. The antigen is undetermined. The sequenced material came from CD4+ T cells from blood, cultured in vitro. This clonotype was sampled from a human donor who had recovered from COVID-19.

CDR3: CAWNLAYQETQYF. The DNA of the CDR3 is TGTGCCTGGAACTTGGCGTACCAAGAGACCCAGTACTTC. This chain joins TRBV30 and TRBJ2-5; D is uncertain. V lost 4 bases and J 0 bases, leaving 9 bases between the germline ends. CDR1 and CDR2 (germline): GTSNPN, SVGIG (reference sequence). CDR3 size: 13 residues.